This T cell receptor beta chain appears in the sequencing data of a study of T cell repertoires and Cas9 in healthy adults. TCRdb's table, derived via immunoSEQ multiplex PCR, lists solely in-frame clones and lacks some. The data show 1,500 or so clones, roughly 93% seen once. The V end was cut by 0 bases, the J end by 0 bases, with 7 bases between. Germline-derived CDR1 and CDR2 are MNHNS and SASEGT. The CDR3 runs 15 residues. The sequence came from a human donor in good health. The sample was SpCas9-reactive CD4+ effector T cells (CD137+, CD154-, CD25-, CD127+) from PBMCs; culture status not recorded. The chain is built from TRBV6-1 and TRBJ2-3; no firm D call. The CDR3 spells CASSEAGRSTDTQYF. Written as DNA, the CDR3 is TGTGCCAGCAGTGAAGCAGGGCGGAGCACAGATACGCAGTATTTT.